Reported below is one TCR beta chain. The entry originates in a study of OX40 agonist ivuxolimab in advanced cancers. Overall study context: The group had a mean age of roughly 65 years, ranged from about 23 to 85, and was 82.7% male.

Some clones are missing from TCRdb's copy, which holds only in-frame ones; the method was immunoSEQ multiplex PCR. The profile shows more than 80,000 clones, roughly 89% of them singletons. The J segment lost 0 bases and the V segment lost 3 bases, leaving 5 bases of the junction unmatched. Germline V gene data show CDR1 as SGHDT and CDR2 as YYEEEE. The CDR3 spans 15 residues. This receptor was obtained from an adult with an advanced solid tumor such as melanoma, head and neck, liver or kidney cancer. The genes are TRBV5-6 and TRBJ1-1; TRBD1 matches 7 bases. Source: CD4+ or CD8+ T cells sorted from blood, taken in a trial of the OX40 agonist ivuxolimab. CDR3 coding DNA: TGTGCCAGCAGCTGGGCGACAGGGATGAACACTGAAGCTTTCTTT. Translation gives CASSWATGMNTEAFF.